A single sample is the source of the 30 T cell receptor beta chains below, sequenced in a study of T cells in Graves' hyperthyroidism and ophthalmopathy. RNA transcripts served as the template for amplifying TCR beta CDR3 regions. With the HTBI primer set, the TCR CDR3 went through a first round of RT-PCR. TCRdb redid the calling of the multiplex PCR reads with MiXCR, one entry per CDR3 protein. The sample shows hundreds of thousands of distinct CDR3 sequences, more than 13% of them seen only once. Sequenced: blood. Receptors originate from a man aged 45 to 65 with Graves' ophthalmopathy.

This clonotype was seen at least ten times. The V call is TRBV10-3, the J call TRBJ2-3, with D maybe TRBD2 (6 bases). The germline V gene has CDR1 ENHRY and CDR2 SYGVKD. This CDR3 contains 16 residues. Trimming stripped 4 bases from V and 2 bases from J, with 16 bases between. In DNA, the CDR3 is TGTGCCATCAGTGGGACGGAGGGCCTCACCACAGATACGCAGTATTTT. Translated, it gives CAISGTEGLTTDTQYF.

This clonotype appeared many times. V usage is TRBV2 and J usage is TRBJ2-7, with D possibly TRBD2 on 5 matching bases. This CDR3 region has 16 residues. V lost 3 bases to trimming and J lost 0 bases, with 15 bases between them. CDR1 is SNHLY and CDR2 is FYNNEI in the germline V gene. The CDR3 sequence: CASSDIGRTSSYEQYF. DNA for the CDR3: TGTGCCAGCAGTGATATTGGTCGCACTAGCTCCTACGAGCAGTACTTC.

There are many counts of this clonotype. The V call is TRBV5-1, the J call TRBJ1-1; D not resolved. The germline V gene has CDR1 SGHRS and CDR2 YFSETQ. The CDR3 totals 11 residues. V lost 4 bases and J lost 3, with 4 bases in between. The CDR3 loop reads CASSGHTEAFF. CDR3 DNA: TGCGCCAGCAGCGGTCACACTGAAGCTTTCTTT.

For this clonotype: This sequence may be a read error, since a much larger clone differs from it by one base. The gene calls are TRBV5-6 and TRBJ2-7; 9 bases align to TRBD2. This CDR3 is built from 17 residues. With V trimmed by 0 bases and J by 0 bases, 7 bases remained unmatched. CDR1 is SGHDT, CDR2 YYEEEE, per germline. The CDR3 DNA reads TGTGCCAGCAGCTTGGGGATGCTAGCGGGACACTCCTACGAGCAGTACTTC. It encodes CASSLGMLAGHSYEQYF. The whole variable domain, filled in from reference TRBV5-6 and TRBJ2-7, reads DAGVTQSPTHLIKTRGQQVTLRCSPKSGHDTVSWYQQALGQGPQFIFQYYEEEERQRGNFPDRFSGHQFPNYSSELNVNALLLGDSALYLCASSLGMLAGHSYEQYFGPGTRLTVT.

In this sample, this clonotype turned up many times. The V and J genes are TRBV3-1 and TRBJ2-2, with 10 bases aligning to TRBD2. CDR1 and CDR2 from the germline V gene are LGHDT and YNNKEL (reference sequence). V shed 3 bases, J shed 3 bases, and the junction held 4 bases outside the gene matches. This CDR3 is built from 16 residues. The CDR3 DNA is TGTGCCAGCAGCCAGCTAGCGGGAGAGGACACCGGGGAGCTGTTTTTT. It specifies CASSQLAGEDTGELFF.

This clonotype was seen ten or more times. CDR3 DNA sequence: TGCGCCAGCAGCTCCCGGACGAACACTGAAGCTTTCTTT. Amino acid sequence: CASSSRTNTEAFF. The genes are TRBV5-1 and TRBJ1-1, with D uncertain. Germline CDR1 is SGHRS and CDR2 is YFSETQ. V was shortened by 3 bases and J by 1 base, with 7 bases between the two germline ends. The CDR3 runs 13 residues.

In this sample, this clonotype turned up a few times. V is TRBV24-1 and J is TRBJ2-1; 12 nucleotides match TRBD1. Germline CDR1 and CDR2: KGHDR and SFDVKD. V shed 6 bases and J 5 bases; nucleotides not matched to a gene: 7. The CDR3 loop spans 16 amino acids. CDR3 in amino acids: CATSPAGQGANNEQFF. The CDR3 DNA is TGTGCCACCAGTCCTGCGGGACAGGGGGCTAACAATGAGCAGTTCTTC.

The chain links TRBV27 to TRBJ2-7; weak D call: TRBD1 (6 bases). V gave up 5 bases and J gave up 6 bases, with 23 bases separating them. The CDR3 extends over 16 amino acids. Germline lookup yields CDR1 MNHEY and CDR2 SMNVEV (reference sequence). CDR3 in DNA: TGTGCCAGCAGTCGACCGGGACAAGTTACGAAGGGCGAGCAGTACTTC. The encoded protein is CASSRPGQVTKGEQYF.

This chain uses TRBV3-1 with TRBJ2-5; 7 bases fit TRBD2. The CDR3 spans 15 residues. V dropped 4 bases and J dropped 5; count of bases not matched to a gene: 10. Germline V lookup: CDR1 LGHDT, CDR2 YNNKEL (reference sequence). The DNA for the CDR3 is TGTGCCAGCAGCCGCAGGACACCCGGGGGGGAGACCCAGTACTTC. This encodes CASSRRTPGGETQYF.

On this clonotype: A much larger clone sits a single nucleotide away, making a read error possible. The chain employs TRBV7-9 and TRBJ2-7; D tentatively reads TRBD1 or TRBD2 (5 bases each). Germline lookup yields CDR1 SEHNR and CDR2 FQNEAQ (reference sequence). The CDR3 totals 14 residues. The CDR3 nucleotides are TGTGCCAGCAGCTTAAGTCAGGGACCCTACGAGCAGCACTTC. This gives the protein CASSLSQGPYEQHF.

This clonotype was seen at least ten times. This chain joins TRBV10-2 and TRBJ2-3; the match to TRBD1 covers 8 bases. Germline V gene lookup returns CDR1 WSHSY and CDR2 SAAADI. The length of the CDR3 is 17 residues. Trimming removed 7 bases from V and 1 base from J; junction bases left unmatched: 13. This CDR3 is CASTDRGPSHRTDTQYF. The CDR3 bases are TGCGCCAGCACCGACAGGGGCCCTTCCCATCGCACAGATACGCAGTATTTT.

This clonotype showed up many times. CDR3 loop: CASSPGRGTYNEQFF. CDR3 nucleotide sequence: TGTGCCAGCAGCCCGGGACGGGGCACCTACAATGAGCAGTTCTTC. The rearrangement joins TRBV7-9 to TRBJ2-1; D tentatively fits TRBD1 or TRBD2 (5 bases each). V was trimmed by 5 bases and J by 2 bases, leaving 13 bases between them. In germline, CDR1 is SEHNR, CDR2 FQNEAQ (reference sequence). The CDR3 has 15 residues.

This sequence joins TRBV29-1 and TRBJ2-3; 9 nucleotides agree with TRBD1. The CDR3 runs 13 residues. After removal of 6 bases from V and 3 bases from J, the junction contained 4 bases not matched to a gene. Germline-derived CDR1 and CDR2 are SQVTM and ANQGSEA. The CDR3 protein is CSVSGQGTDTQYF. Written as DNA, the CDR3 is TGCAGCGTGTCGGGACAGGGTACAGATACGCAGTATTTT.

Ten or more counts support this clonotype. The chain couples TRBV13 to TRBJ2-2; TRBD2 matches 7 bases. Trimming took 5 bases from V and 1 from J; bases not matched to a gene: 13. CDR1 PRHDT and CDR2 FYEKMQ come from the germline V gene (reference sequence). The CDR3 extends over 18 amino acids. The CDR3 DNA reads TGTGCCAGCAGCCTTTCTACGGGTTCTAGCGGGAACACCGGGGAGCTGTTTTTT. It is translated as CASSLSTGSSGNTGELFF.

A note on this clonotype: Given the absence of the conserved phenylalanine or tryptophan at the CDR3 end, a read error is likely. The gene calls are TRBV5-6 and TRBJ1-4; D is perhaps TRBD1 (6 bases). In germline, CDR1 is SGHDT, CDR2 YYEEEE. Between the trimmed V and J ends, which lost 4 bases and 6 bases, there was a span of 19 bases. The CDR3 loop spans 16 amino acids. The CDR3 reads CASSVRARGVYEKLFS. The CDR3 nucleotides are TGTGCCAGCAGCGTCCGTGCCAGGGGCGTCTATGAAAAACTGTTTTCT.

This clonotype was recorded many times. This chain's CDR3 is CASSALGYGETQYF. The DNA of the CDR3 is TGTGCCAGCAGCGCCTTGGGATACGGGGAGACCCAGTACTTC. The rearrangement joins TRBV11-3 to TRBJ2-5; no reliable D call. CDR3 length: 14 residues. V was pared by 5 bases and J by 5 bases, with 15 bases between. CDR1 is SGHNT and CDR2 is YENEEA in the germline V gene.

This clonotype was recorded many times. The rearrangement uses TRBV5-1 and TRBJ2-3; D perhaps matches TRBD1 (6 bases). Trimming took off 0 bases at V and 2 bases at J, with 10 bases between the two ends. Germline V gene lookup returns CDR1 SGHRS and CDR2 YFSETQ. The CDR3 is 15 amino acids. The CDR3 bases are TGCGCCAGCAGCTTGGCGGGACACAACACAGATACGCAGTATTTT. This encodes CASSLAGHNTDTQYF.

This clonotype has ten or more counts. This chain joins TRBV12-3 or TRBV12-4 and TRBJ2-1; 10 nucleotides align to TRBD2. Trimming removed 6 bases from V and 10 bases from J; junction bases left unmatched: 9. The CDR3 sequence is 14 residues long. CDR3: CASRTSGTTKEQFF. The CDR3, as DNA: TGTGCCAGCAGAACTAGCGGGACAACGAAGGAGCAGTTCTTC.

In its sample, this clonotype was seen once. The chain combines TRBV20-1 with TRBJ2-1; no reliable D call. The CDR3 contains 15 residues. V was cut by 0 bases and J by 1 base, with 10 bases left in between. Germline V gives CDR1 DFQATT, CDR2 SNEGSKA (reference sequence). CDR3: CSARDRVPSYNEQFF. Written as DNA, the CDR3 is TGCAGTGCTAGAGATAGAGTTCCATCCTACAATGAGCAGTTCTTC.

Only a few counts were recorded for this clonotype. Here the CDR3 reads CASSDSTGSPTEAFF. In nucleotides, the CDR3 is TGTGCCAGCAGTGACTCGACAGGGTCGCCCACTGAAGCTTTCTTT. The gene calls are TRBV6-4 and TRBJ1-1; TRBD1 aligns across 7 bases. The CDR3 length is 15 residues. Germline CDR1 reads MRHNA; CDR2 reads SNTAGT. With 0 bases clipped from V and 4 bases from J, the junction kept 5 bases outside the gene matches.

The chain is built from TRBV9 and TRBJ2-7; D might be TRBD2 (7 bases). The germline V gene encodes CDR1 SGDLS and CDR2 YYNGEE. This CDR3 contains 16 residues. V shed 4 bases and J shed 6 bases, with 23 bases lying between them. CDR3 residues: CASSLWGGGSLGEQYF. The DNA for the CDR3 is TGTGCCAGCAGCCTCTGGGGGGGGGGCTCCCTAGGCGAGCAGTACTTC.

The V call is TRBV15, the J call TRBJ2-1, with a possible D match to TRBD2 (7 bases). Looked up from germline, CDR1 is LNHNV and CDR2 is YYDKDF (reference sequence). The V end lost 5 bases, the J end lost 7 bases, and 15 bases lay between the germline ends. CDR3 length: 14 amino acids. CDR3 bases: TGTGCCACCAGCGGGGGGGGCAGGGTGAATGAGCAGTTCTTC. Protein: CATSGGGRVNEQFF. Using reference TRBV15 and TRBJ2-1 for the parts outside the CDR3, the full variable domain is DAMVIQNPRYQVTQFGKPVTLSCSQTLNHNVMYWYQQKSSQAPKLLFHYYDKDFNNEADTPDNFQSRRPNTSFCFLDIRSPGLGDTAMYLCATSGGGRVNEQFFGPGTRLTVL.

This clonotype occurred a few times. This sequence joins TRBV10-1 and TRBJ2-4; weak D call: TRBD1 (5 bases). From germline, CDR1 is WNHNN and CDR2 SYGVQD (reference sequence). Trimming took off 3 bases at V and 6 bases at J, with 9 bases between the two ends. CDR3 length: 13 residues. CDR3 region: CASSDGDRNIQYF. As DNA, the CDR3 is TGCGCCAGCAGTGACGGTGACAGAAACATTCAGTACTTC.

This clonotype was recorded at least ten times. The chain combines TRBV3-1 with TRBJ2-1; D is unresolved. The CDR3 spans 13 residues. V gave up 6 bases and J gave up 2 bases, with 8 bases separating them. Germline V gene sequence: CDR1 LGHDT, CDR2 YNNKEL (reference sequence). The CDR3 here is CASRRATYNEQFF. The CDR3 DNA follows: TGTGCCAGCAGACGGGCTACCTACAATGAGCAGTTCTTC.

This chain links TRBV19 with TRBJ2-3; TRBD2 is a possible D gene (5 bases). This CDR3 spans 15 amino acids. The germline V and J ends were trimmed by 0 bases and 6 bases, with 13 bases remaining between them. The germline V gene encodes CDR1 LNHDA and CDR2 SQIVND (reference sequence). As DNA, the CDR3 is TGTGCCAGTAGTATAGATCGGGGTAGCGTGGATACGCAGTATTTT. It codes for CASSIDRGSVDTQYF.

In its sample, this clonotype was seen many times. J is TRBJ2-7 and V is TRBV5-1, with no clear D. This CDR3 contains 11 residues. Between the trimmed V and J ends, which lost 5 bases and 2 bases, there was a span of 5 bases. In germline, CDR1 is SGHRS, CDR2 YFSETQ. The CDR3 nucleotides are TGCGCCAGCAGGAATGCCTACGAGCAGTACTTC. This codes for CASRNAYEQYF.

The sample holds many counts of this clonotype. This sequence joins TRBV30 and TRBJ2-3, with 8 bases fitting TRBD1. CDR1 and CDR2 (germline): GTSNPN, SVGIG (reference sequence). CDR3 length: 14 amino acids. V gave up 1 base and J gave up 0 bases; unmatched junction bases: 0. The CDR3 spells CAWSDRGSTDTQYF. The CDR3 DNA follows: TGTGCCTGGAGTGACAGGGGGAGCACAGATACGCAGTATTTT.

At least ten counts were recorded for this clonotype. V usage is TRBV9 and J usage is TRBJ2-7; 9 nucleotides align to TRBD1. Germline V gene data show CDR1 as SGDLS and CDR2 as YYNGEE. This CDR3 spans 15 amino acids. Trimming cost V 3 bases and J 2 bases; bases outside gene matches: 6. Here the CDR3 DNA reads TGTGCCAGCAGCGGAGGTCGACAGGGGGCCTACGAGCAGTACTTC. The encoded protein is CASSGGRQGAYEQYF.

The sample holds many counts of this clonotype. The V and J genes are TRBV15 and TRBJ2-7, with TRBD2 matching over 9 bases. This CDR3 is 16 amino acids long. V trimming: 3 bases; J trimming: 6 bases; junction bases outside the gene matches: 12. Germline V gene lookup returns CDR1 LNHNV and CDR2 YYDKDF (reference sequence). The CDR3 protein is CATSSHLSGRRSEQYF. In nucleotides, the CDR3 is TGTGCCACCAGCAGTCACTTAAGCGGGAGGAGGTCCGAGCAGTACTTC.

This clonotype has ten or more counts. The chain uses TRBV29-1 and TRBJ2-3; D is perhaps TRBD1 (5 bases). This CDR3 region has 13 residues. The V gene's germline CDR1 is SQVTM and CDR2 ANQGSEA. With 6 bases removed from V and 6 bases from J, the gap between germline ends came to 16 bases. In DNA form, the CDR3 reads TGCAGCGTCCGTTGGGCAGGGAAGGATACGCAGTATTTT. Translation gives CSVRWAGKDTQYF.